The next 22 T cell receptor beta chains were all read from a single sample in a study of shared clonotypes between healthy human individuals. In the naive CD8 group, cells lacked CD45RO and were positively selected for CCR7, so terminally differentiated effector memory CD45RA+ cells were left out. Sequenced by immunoSEQ multiplex PCR; TCRdb stores in-frame clones only, minus some. The table shows nearly 2 million clones, with about 95% occurring only once. The sequenced material came from naive CD8+ T cells sorted from blood. These receptors originate from a man in his late teens or twenties in good health.

V and J are TRBV4-1 and TRBJ1-5, with TRBD1 matching 9 bases. Germline V gene sequence: CDR1 MGHRA, CDR2 YSYEKL. This CDR3 is 15 amino acids long. After removal of 3 bases from V and 5 bases from J, the junction contained 5 bases not matched to a gene. In DNA, the CDR3 is TGCGCCAGCAGCCACCTCACAGGGGGCGATCAGCCCCAGCATTTT. Its translation is CASSHLTGGDQPQHF.

V is TRBV5-5 and J is TRBJ2-1; weak D call: TRBD2 (6 bases). Germline V gene lookup returns CDR1 SGHKS and CDR2 YYEKEE (reference sequence). The CDR3 extends over 15 amino acids. Trimming shortened V by 4 bases and J by 1 base, and 12 bases separated the two germline ends. For the CDR3, the DNA is TGTGCCAGCAGCCCGCTCGGGAGTTCCTACAATGAGCAGTTCTTC. Protein product: CASSPLGSSYNEQFF.

This chain connects TRBV7-9 to TRBJ2-3; TRBD1 matches 7 bases. V lost 5 bases and J lost 1; bases outside the gene matches: 18. The germline V gene has CDR1 SEHNR and CDR2 FQNEAQ (reference sequence). The CDR3 has 19 amino acids. CDR3 sequence (DNA): TGTGCCAGCAGCGATGATATCCTCTACCGGGACAGTCGCACAGATACGCAGTATTTT. Translated: CASSDDILYRDSRTDTQYF.

The chain carries TRBV29-1 and TRBJ1-3; D unclear. This CDR3 is 15 amino acids long. The V end was cut by 0 bases, the J end by 6 bases, with 15 bases between. Germline CDR1 SQVTM, CDR2 ANQGSEA. The CDR3 is CSVEDGIIGKNTIYF. DNA for the CDR3: TGCAGCGTTGAAGACGGGATAATCGGAAAAAACACCATATATTTT.

This clone was found a few times. This chain links TRBV5-1 with TRBJ1-2; the match to TRBD1 covers 7 bases. This CDR3 spans 14 amino acids. V lost 4 bases to trimming and J lost 7 bases; unmatched junction nucleotides: 10. Germline lookup yields CDR1 SGHRS and CDR2 YFSETQ. For the CDR3, the DNA is TGCGCCAGCAGCGAACCGGGACAGCCGCCTGGCTACACCTTC. This translates into CASSEPGQPPGYTF.

This chain links TRBV5-6 with TRBJ1-3, with D hard to call. From germline, CDR1 is SGHDT and CDR2 YYEEEE. CDR3 length: 18 amino acids. V lost 0 bases and J 0 bases, leaving 16 bases between the germline ends. CDR3 sequence reads: CASSLGGFWVASGNTIYF. The CDR3 DNA follows: TGTGCCAGCAGCTTGGGAGGCTTCTGGGTGGCCTCTGGAAACACCATATATTTT. Filled out from reference TRBV5-6 and TRBJ1-3, the complete variable domain reads DAGVTQSPTHLIKTRGQQVTLRCSPKSGHDTVSWYQQALGQGPQFIFQYYEEEERQRGNFPDRFSGHQFPNYSSELNVNALLLGDSALYLCASSLGGFWVASGNTIYFGEGSWLTVV.

V usage is TRBV28 and J usage is TRBJ1-5; possible D gene TRBD1, 6 bases. Per the germline V gene, CDR1 is MDHEN and CDR2 is SYDVKM. Trimming removed 3 bases at V and 4 bases at J, with 13 bases between. The CDR3 extends over 15 amino acids. The CDR3 nucleotides read TGTGCCAGCAGTTTTATGGCAGGGGTAAATCAGCCCCAGCATTTT. It specifies CASSFMAGVNQPQHF. Full variable domain (outside the CDR3, taken from reference TRBV28 and TRBJ1-5): DVKVTQSSRYLVKRTGEKVFLECVQDMDHENMFWYRQDPGLGLRLIYFSYDVKMKEKGDIPEGYSVSREKKERFSLILESASTNQTSMYLCASSFMAGVNQPQHFGDGTRLSIL.

A note on this clone: Distinct nucleotide sequences in the sample also encode this CDR3. V usage is TRBV11-2 and J usage is TRBJ2-7; 9 nucleotides line up with TRBD1. Germline loops: CDR1 SGHAT, CDR2 FQNNGV. The CDR3 runs to 15 residues. J was trimmed by 2 bases and V by 1 base; bases with no gene match: 3. CDR3 sequence reads: CASSLGRDRAYEQYF. As DNA, the CDR3 is TGTGCCAGCAGCTTAGGGCGGGACAGGGCCTACGAGCAGTACTTC.

The chain is built from TRBV5-1 and TRBJ1-1; D perhaps matches TRBD1 (5 bases). The V gene lost 1 base and the J gene lost 1 base, with 11 bases spanning the gap. CDR3 length equals 15 residues. Germline CDR1 reads SGHRS; CDR2 reads YFSETQ. The CDR3 DNA follows: TGCGCCAGCAGCTTGCGTGGCAGGGAGAACACTGAAGCTTTCTTT. Its translation is CASSLRGRENTEAFF.

J is TRBJ1-1 and V is TRBV27; the D gene is possibly TRBD1 (5 bases). Trimming pared 6 bases from V and 0 bases from J, leaving 17 bases between. Per germline, CDR1 MNHEY and CDR2 SMNVEV (reference sequence). The CDR3 covers 16 residues. CDR3 loop: CASSLEQGSMNTEAFF. The CDR3 nucleotides read TGTGCCAGCAGCCTTGAGCAGGGTTCCATGAACACTGAAGCTTTCTTT.

The chain couples TRBV6-1 to TRBJ1-5; D unclear. Germline CDR1 is MNHNS and CDR2 is SASEGT. The CDR3 runs 16 residues. V was cut by 2 bases and J by 0 bases, with 11 bases left in between. The CDR3 reads CASSELSLFSNQPQHF. For the CDR3, the DNA is TGTGCCAGCAGTGAACTCAGTCTCTTTAGCAATCAGCCCCAGCATTTT.

The chain employs TRBV4-1 and TRBJ2-3; TRBD2 matches at 7 bases. Germline V CDR1 and CDR2: MGHRA, YSYEKL. J lost 0 bases, V lost 4 bases, and 10 bases had no gene match. The CDR3 spans 17 residues. The CDR3 DNA is TGCGCCAGCAGCCCCGTTTTTGGTAGCGGGAGCACAGATACGCAGTATTTT. Translated, it gives CASSPVFGSGSTDTQYF.

The chain employs TRBV6-6 and TRBJ1-2; D is perhaps TRBD1 (6 bases). Germline CDR1 MNHNY, CDR2 SVGAGI (reference sequence). The CDR3 is 15 residues long. V shed 2 bases and J shed 5 bases, with 15 bases lying between them. The CDR3 nucleotides are TGTGCCAGCAGTTACACGAAACAGGGAAGATATGGCTACACCTTC. Its translation is CASSYTKQGRYGYTF.

V is TRBV15 and J is TRBJ2-7, with D possibly matching TRBD1 (5 bases). The CDR3 runs 14 residues. CDR1 is LNHNV and CDR2 is YYDKDF in the germline V gene (reference sequence). Trimming stripped 3 bases from V and 4 bases from J, with 13 bases between. CDR3 sequence reads: CATSRATASYEQYF. For the CDR3, the DNA is TGTGCCACCAGCAGGGCGACAGCCTCATACGAGCAGTACTTC.

The rearrangement links TRBV19 to TRBJ2-1, with 11 bases identical to TRBD2. Per germline, CDR1 LNHDA and CDR2 SQIVND (reference sequence). Trimming took 4 bases from V and 4 from J; bases not matched to a gene: 3. This CDR3 has 15 amino acids. CDR3 sequence reads: CASSTLAGEYNEQFF. DNA of the CDR3: TGTGCCAGTAGTACACTAGCGGGGGAATACAATGAGCAGTTCTTC.

As to this clone: Other nucleotide sequences from this sample produce the same CDR3. V gene TRBV9 combines with J gene TRBJ2-7; no firm D call. V dropped 0 bases and J dropped 0 bases, with 7 bases sitting between them. The CDR3 totals 14 residues. The V gene's germline CDR1 is SGDLS and CDR2 YYNGEE. The CDR3: CASSVGGDSYEQYF. The CDR3 nucleotides read TGTGCCAGCAGCGTAGGTGGGGACTCCTACGAGCAGTACTTC. Supplemented by reference TRBV9 and TRBJ2-7, the full variable domain reads DSGVTQTPKHLITATGQRVTLRCSPRSGDLSVYWYQQSLDQGLQFLIQYYNGEERAKGNILERFSAQQFPDLHSELNLSSLELGDSALYFCASSVGGDSYEQYFGPGTRLTVT.

The rearrangement uses TRBV5-6 and TRBJ2-1; possible D gene TRBD2, 6 bases. The V end lost 4 bases, the J end lost 5 bases, and 10 bases lay between the germline ends. The CDR3 loop spans 13 amino acids. Germline assignment: CDR1 SGHDT and CDR2 YYEEEE. CDR3 amino acids: CASSAGLNNEQFF. The CDR3 DNA reads TGTGCCAGCAGCGCCGGACTAAACAATGAGCAGTTCTTC.

The chain employs TRBV4-1 and TRBJ2-7; a possible D gene is TRBD1 (6 bases). CDR1 is MGHRA, CDR2 YSYEKL, per germline. Trimming stripped 0 bases from V and 0 bases from J, with 12 bases between. The CDR3 is 16 residues long. DNA for the CDR3: TGCGCCAGCAGCCAAGAGGTTGGACAGAGCTCCTACGAGCAGTACTTC. Amino acids: CASSQEVGQSSYEQYF.

The rearrangement joins TRBV7-6 to TRBJ1-6, with D possibly being TRBD1 (5 bases). V gave up 0 bases and J gave up 7 bases, with 16 bases separating them. This CDR3 is built from 17 residues. Per the germline V gene, CDR1 is SGHVS and CDR2 is FNYEAQ. CDR3 bases: TGTGCCAGCAGCTTAGCGCTTGGCACAGGCGGGAATTCACCCCTCCACTTT. Translating it yields CASSLALGTGGNSPLHF.

This chain joins TRBV7-8 and TRBJ2-2; TRBD2 might be the D (5 bases). Deletions cut 5 bases from V and 3 bases from J, with 16 bases between. The length of the CDR3 is 16 residues. Germline CDR1 is SGHVS and CDR2 is FQNEAQ. The CDR3 nucleotides are TGTGCCAGCAGCCTAGAGGTGGAGGCGGACACCGGGGAGCTGTTTTTT. It encodes CASSLEVEADTGELFF.

The chain carries TRBV19 and TRBJ2-7, with a tentative D call TRBD2 (6 bases). The germline gives CDR1 LNHDA, CDR2 SQIVND (reference sequence). The CDR3 spans 15 residues. V gave up 3 bases and J gave up 5 bases, with 17 bases separating them. The CDR3 region is CASSIGAGPSDEQYF. In DNA form, the CDR3 reads TGTGCCAGTAGTATTGGGGCGGGACCGTCTGACGAGCAGTACTTC.

This chain uses TRBV30 with TRBJ1-2; the D gene is possibly TRBD1 (5 bases). V was trimmed by 0 bases and J by 3 bases, leaving 8 bases between them. The germline V gene encodes CDR1 GTSNPN and CDR2 SVGIG (reference sequence). The CDR3 runs to 13 residues. CDR3 sequence: CAWSVDRYYGYTF. The CDR3, as DNA: TGTGCCTGGAGTGTAGACAGATACTATGGCTACACCTTC.